The 18 T cell receptor beta chains presented below share a single source sample, sequenced in a study of breast tumors, draining lymph nodes, adjacent tissues. Breast cancer patients provided tissue from their axillary draining lymph nodes. MiXCR, applied by TCRdb to the multiplex PCR reads, yields one record per CDR3 protein. The sample lists some 110,000 distinct CDR3 sequences, more than 25% occurring once. The specimen was axillary lymph node tissue. The receptors originated from a female donor with breast cancer. Some clones in this sample may be carry-over from other donors' samples.

V gene TRBV24-1 combines with J gene TRBJ2-3, with 13 positions matching TRBD2. The CDR3 is 21 residues long. The V gene end was trimmed by 5 bases and the J gene end by 5 bases; junction bases not matched to a gene: 21. Germline loops: CDR1 KGHDR, CDR2 SFDVKD. Written as DNA, the CDR3 is TGTGCCACCAGTGCTAGCGGGGGCACTAGCGGGAGGGCCATAGGAGGAGATACGCAGTATTTT. This sequence encodes CATSASGGTSGRAIGGDTQYF.

This clonotype was observed many times. The chain couples TRBV20-1 to TRBJ2-6, with 7 bases fitting TRBD1. CDR1 is DFQATT, CDR2 SNEGSKA, per germline (reference sequence). The V gene end was trimmed by 4 bases and the J gene end by 6 bases; junction bases not matched to a gene: 12. This CDR3 has 16 amino acids. CDR3 in DNA: TGCAGTGCTACTGAGGGGGCAACGAGCGCGGCCAACGTCCTGACTTTC. It specifies CSATEGATSAANVLTF.

This clonotype was recorded many times. The gene calls are TRBV3-1 and TRBJ1-5, with no clear D. Germline V lookup: CDR1 LGHDT, CDR2 YNNKEL (reference sequence). There are 13 residues in the CDR3. V lost 1 base and J 3 bases, leaving 4 bases between the germline ends. This CDR3 is CASSQGLNQPQHF. The CDR3 nucleotides are TGTGCCAGCAGCCAAGGTCTCAATCAGCCCCAGCATTTT.

This clonotype was seen repeatedly, ten times or more. The J gene is TRBJ2-1, the V gene TRBV5-1, with 11 bases matching TRBD2. Germline V gene lookup returns CDR1 SGHRS and CDR2 YFSETQ. V was pared by 7 bases and J by 0 bases, with 9 bases of the junction left unmatched. This CDR3 comprises 17 residues. CDR3 DNA: TGCGCCAGCTCCACCTCTAGCGGGGGGAGCTCCTACAATGAGCAGTTCTTC. Translating gives CASSTSSGGSSYNEQFF.

In its sample, this clonotype was seen many times. The chain carries TRBV5-1 and TRBJ1-4; 8 bases are shared with TRBD1. The germline gives CDR1 SGHRS, CDR2 YFSETQ. The CDR3 loop spans 14 amino acids. V lost 2 bases, J lost 5 bases, and 2 bases stayed unmatched. As DNA, the CDR3 is TGCGCCAGCAGCTTACGACAGGGGAATGAAAAACTGTTTTTT. Residues: CASSLRQGNEKLFF. Supplemented by reference TRBV5-1 and TRBJ1-4, the full variable domain reads KAGVTQTPRYLIKTRGQQVTLSCSPISGHRSVSWYQQTPGQGLQFLFEYFSETQRNKGNFPGRFSGRQFSNSRSEMNVSTLELGDSALYLCASSLRQGNEKLFFGSGTQLSVL.

This clonotype was observed many times. The chain couples TRBV19 to TRBJ1-4; TRBD1 aligns across 10 bases. Losses at the gene ends were 6 bases for V and 8 bases for J; bases not matched to a gene: 9. The CDR3 has 15 residues. Germline V gene sequence: CDR1 LNHDA, CDR2 SQIVND (reference sequence). The chain's CDR3 is CASRLPGQGNEKLFF. DNA of the CDR3: TGTGCCAGTAGACTCCCGGGACAGGGGAACGAAAAACTGTTTTTT. The variable domain in full, with the rest retrieved from reference TRBV19 and TRBJ1-4, is DGGITQSPKYLFRKEGQNVTLSCEQNLNHDAMYWYRQDPGQGLRLIYYSQIVNDFQKGDIAEGYSVSREKKESFPLTVTSAQKNPTAFYLCASRLPGQGNEKLFFGSGTQLSVL.

This rearrangement joins TRBV9 to TRBJ2-7; 12 bases match TRBD2. V trimming: 4 bases; J trimming: 2 bases; junction bases outside the gene matches: 16. This CDR3 region has 19 residues. Germline values: CDR1 SGDLS, CDR2 YYNGEE. The CDR3 sequence: CASSPPRASGRAVTYEQYF. The CDR3 region has the DNA TGTGCCAGCAGCCCCCCCCGGGCTAGCGGGAGGGCGGTTACCTACGAGCAGTACTTC. The full variable domain, completed using reference TRBV9 and TRBJ2-7, is DSGVTQTPKHLITATGQRVTLRCSPRSGDLSVYWYQQSLDQGLQFLIQYYNGEERAKGNILERFSAQQFPDLHSELNLSSLELGDSALYFCASSPPRASGRAVTYEQYFGPGTRLTVT.

The chain employs TRBV6-1 and TRBJ1-1, with TRBD1 matching over 11 bases. Germline-derived CDR1 and CDR2 are MNHNS and SASEGT. Losses at the gene ends were 4 bases for V and 4 bases for J; bases not matched to a gene: 2. The CDR3 has 14 amino acids. The CDR3 spells CASSGGTGGTEAFF. CDR3 bases: TGTGCCAGCAGTGGAGGGACAGGGGGCACTGAAGCTTTCTTT.

This clonotype showed up many times. V usage is TRBV9 and J usage is TRBJ2-7; 7 bases are shared with TRBD1. This CDR3 has 14 amino acids. CDR1 and CDR2 (germline): SGDLS, YYNGEE. The V and J ends lost 0 bases and 2 bases, in that order; junction bases with no gene match: 2. The CDR3 region has the DNA TGTGCCAGCAGCGTAGGGCAGGGGGCCTACGAGCAGTACTTC. Residues: CASSVGQGAYEQYF.

Many counts were recorded for this clonotype. This may arise from a read error, as a much more abundant clone is one base away. The rearrangement uses TRBV20-1 and TRBJ2-7; 8 bases line up with TRBD2. Germline V gene sequence: CDR1 DFQATT, CDR2 SNEGSKA (reference sequence). The CDR3 has 13 amino acids. The CDR3 DNA reads as TGCAGCCCGACGAAGCGGGAGAGGGACGCGCAGTACTTC. Translation gives CSPTKRERDAQYF.

There are many counts of this clonotype. The J gene is TRBJ1-5, the V gene TRBV7-9, with 10 bases that match TRBD1. V shed 3 bases and J 2 bases; nucleotides not matched to a gene: 7. From germline, CDR1 is SEHNR and CDR2 FQNEAQ (reference sequence). The CDR3 is 17 residues long. The CDR3, as DNA: TGTGCCAGCAGCTTGGGGACAGGGGATAAGGGCAATCAGCCCCAGCATTTT. Amino acid sequence: CASSLGTGDKGNQPQHF. The full variable domain, completed using reference TRBV7-9 and TRBJ1-5, is DTGVSQNPRHKITKRGQNVTFRCDPISEHNRLYWYRQTLGQGPEFLTYFQNEAQLEKSRLLSDRFSAERPKGSFSTLEIQRTEQGDSAMYLCASSLGTGDKGNQPQHFGDGTRLSIL.

This clonotype appeared many times. With a much larger clone just one base away, this may be a read error. The V and J genes are TRBV20-1 and TRBJ2-5; D remains ambiguous. The CDR3 is made up of 12 amino acids. In germline, CDR1 is DFQATT, CDR2 SNEGSKA (reference sequence). CDR3 residues: CRGIQNQETPYF. The CDR3 region has the DNA TGCAGGGGAATACAGAATCAAGAGACCCCGTACTTC.

The V gene is TRBV20-1, the J gene TRBJ1-1; maybe TRBD1 (5 bases). Germline V lookup: CDR1 DFQATT, CDR2 SNEGSKA (reference sequence). Trimming removed 6 bases at V and 3 bases at J, with 17 bases between. The CDR3 runs to 14 residues. CDR3 DNA sequence: TGCAGTGCCCTAAAAGGGGCAGGGTACACTGAAGCTTTCTTT. This encodes CSALKGAGYTEAFF.

This clonotype has ten or more counts. The genes are TRBV7-2 and TRBJ2-7; D gene ambiguous. Germline V CDR1 and CDR2: SGHTA, FQGNSA. The germline V and J ends were trimmed by 2 bases and 2 bases, with 10 bases remaining between them. CDR3 size: 14 residues. The CDR3 bases are TGTGCCAGCAGCTTAAAAACAAGGGCCTACGAGCAGTACTTC. Amino acids: CASSLKTRAYEQYF.

The table lists this clonotype with many counts. J is TRBJ2-7 and V is TRBV6-6; 7 bases fit TRBD2. There are 16 residues in the CDR3. Germline CDR1 is MNHNY and CDR2 is SVGAGI (reference sequence). J was trimmed by 1 base and V by 6 bases; bases with no gene match: 12. The CDR3 region is CASSISGASGSYEQYF. CDR3 nucleotide sequence: TGTGCCAGCAGCATATCCGGGGCTAGCGGATCCTACGAGCAGTACTTC.

This clonotype was found many times. CDR3: CASSQDSLKETQYF. DNA of the CDR3: TGTGCCAGCAGCCAAGACAGTCTAAAAGAGACCCAGTACTTC. This sequence joins TRBV14 and TRBJ2-5; D unresolved. CDR1 and CDR2 from the germline V gene are SGHDN and FVKESK. V lost 0 bases to trimming and J lost 3 bases, with 8 bases between them. This CDR3 region has 14 residues.

This clonotype turned up a few times. This chain uses TRBV6-5 with TRBJ2-5, with D unclear. This CDR3 region has 15 residues. Trimming removed 5 bases at V and 1 base at J, with 14 bases between. CDR1 and CDR2 (germline): MNHEY, SVGAGI. The CDR3 DNA reads as TGTGCCAGCAGTCACGGTTATCTGTCCCAAGAGACCCAGTACTTC. Translated: CASSHGYLSQETQYF.

In its sample, this clonotype was seen many times. V is TRBV19 and J is TRBJ1-2; no definite D call. Germline V gene lookup returns CDR1 LNHDA and CDR2 SQIVND (reference sequence). V was shortened by 3 bases and J by 0 bases, with 14 bases between the two germline ends. The CDR3 length is 16 residues. The DNA for the CDR3 is TGTGCCAGTAGTATTCTTGGGCGGCTAGCTAACTATGGCTACACCTTC. As protein: CASSILGRLANYGYTF.